The clone carrying this T cell receptor (beta chain) was observed a single time. These data originate in a study of T cell changes during pregnancy in multiple sclerosis. Germline loops: CDR1 MNHNS, CDR2 SASEGT. The length of the CDR3 is 16 residues. V lost 3 bases to trimming and J lost 8 bases; unmatched junction nucleotides: 11. This table comes from immunoSEQ multiplex PCR, and its TCRdb copy is limited to in-frame clones, with some not included. Among around 130,000 clones, 93% were seen once, and the ten largest hold approximately 6.2%. The material sequenced was peripheral blood, taken before pregnancy. The chain has TRBV6-1 and TRBJ2-3; 10 bases map to TRBD1. The receptor comes from a female donor with multiple sclerosis, enrolled in a pregnancy study. The CDR3 DNA sequence: TGTGCCAGCAGTGATTTGGGGACAGGGGTGCTCCTTACGCAGTATTTT. Translating it yields CASSDLGTGVLLTQYF.